This T cell receptor (beta chain) was sequenced during a study of shared clonotypes between healthy human individuals. Study outcomes and limitations: Clonotypes that were shared across a handful of donors made up approximately 5% of naive CD4 clonotypes. Naive subsets tended to show greater estimated richness than memory subsets.

Worth noting for this clone: What it binds is unknown. This same CDR3 is encoded by further DNA sequences in the sample.

Adults of Caucasian background living in Nashville, Tennessee made up all donors. Per the original methods: ImmunoSEQ supplied junction-only sequences lacking quality scores, so filtering was different. Using immunoSEQ multiplex PCR, the repertoire was profiled, and TCRdb retains in-frame clones only, with some absent. That table is the source of V, J and clone size, and D and trimming were worked out from the DNA. The sample has 2 million to 2.5 million clones, approximately 96% seen once. Germline CDR1 and CDR2: SGDLS and YYNGEE. CDR3 length: 16 amino acids. Trimming cost V 0 bases and J 4 bases, with 13 bases left between them.

The chain links TRBV9 to TRBJ1-4; no reliable D call. Sequencing was done on a sample of naive CD4+ T cells sorted from blood. Specified subset: CD45RA+ positively selected. The clonotype was recovered from a man younger than 35 in good health. As DNA, the CDR3 is TGTGCCAGCAGCGTAGGCGGTACCGCGAGTAATGAAAAACTGTTTTTT. Protein product: CASSVGGTASNEKLFF.